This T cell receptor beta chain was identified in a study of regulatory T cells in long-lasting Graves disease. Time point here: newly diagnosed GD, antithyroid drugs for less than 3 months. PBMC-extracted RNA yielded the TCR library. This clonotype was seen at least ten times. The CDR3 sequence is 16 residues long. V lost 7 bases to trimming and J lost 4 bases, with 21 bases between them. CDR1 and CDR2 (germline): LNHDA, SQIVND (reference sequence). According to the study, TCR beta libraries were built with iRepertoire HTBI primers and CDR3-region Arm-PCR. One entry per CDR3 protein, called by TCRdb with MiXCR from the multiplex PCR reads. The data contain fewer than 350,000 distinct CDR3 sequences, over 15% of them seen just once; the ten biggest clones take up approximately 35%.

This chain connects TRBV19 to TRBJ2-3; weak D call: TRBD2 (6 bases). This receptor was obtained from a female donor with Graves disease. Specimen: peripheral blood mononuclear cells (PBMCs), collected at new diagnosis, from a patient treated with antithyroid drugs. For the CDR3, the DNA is TGTGCCAGTAAGCTCGGGACTCCATGGGGACCAGATACGCAGTATTTT. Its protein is CASKLGTPWGPDTQYF.